A single sample is the source of the 21 T cell receptor beta chains below, sequenced in a study of T cell changes during pregnancy in multiple sclerosis. Sequencing used immunoSEQ multiplex PCR; TCRdb keeps in-frame clones, though not all of them. The data contain about 64,000 clones, around 97% of them seen just once; the ten biggest clones take up 2% to 2.5%. The sample here was CD8+ T cells from peripheral blood mononuclear cells, taken after pregnancy. The receptors here all came from a female donor with multiple sclerosis, enrolled in a pregnancy study.

The V and J genes are TRBV6-6 and TRBJ1-2, with D possibly matching TRBD1 (6 bases). The germline V and J ends were trimmed by 6 bases and 0 bases, with 17 bases remaining between them. Per the germline V gene, CDR1 is MNHNY and CDR2 is SVGAGI (reference sequence). This CDR3 has 16 residues. The CDR3 DNA is TGTGCCAGCAGGGACAGATTCGGCCTCTCTAACTATGGCTACACCTTC. It is translated as CASRDRFGLSNYGYTF.

This clone was recorded once. The chain is built from TRBV28 and TRBJ1-1; D is possibly TRBD1 (5 bases). The CDR3 has 13 amino acids. Trimming stripped 7 bases from V and 1 base from J, with 10 bases between. CDR1 and CDR2 from the germline V gene are MDHEN and SYDVKM. For the CDR3, the DNA is TGTGCCAGCACCCTAACAGGGAACACTGAAGCTTTCTTT. It translates to CASTLTGNTEAFF.

The chain couples TRBV5-6 to TRBJ2-7, with 7 bases identical to TRBD1. Germline V gene lookup returns CDR1 SGHDT and CDR2 YYEEEE. Trimming removed 0 bases from V and 5 bases from J; junction bases left unmatched: 2. This CDR3 region has 13 residues. The DNA for the CDR3 is TGTGCCAGCAGCTTGGGGACAGGTGACGAGCAGTACTTC. It encodes CASSLGTGDEQYF.

The rearrangement joins TRBV7-9 to TRBJ1-5, with 10 bases that match TRBD1. The CDR3 has 15 residues. V was pared by 3 bases and J by 7 bases, with 6 bases of the junction left unmatched. The germline V gene encodes CDR1 SEHNR and CDR2 FQNEAQ (reference sequence). The CDR3 DNA is TGTGCCAGCAGCTTCAGACAGGGGGCGGTGCAGCCCCAGCATTTT. It translates to CASSFRQGAVQPQHF.

The CDR3 DNA follows: TGTGCCACCAGCGAAGTCGGGACTATCCACAATGAGCAGTTCTTC. Translation: CATSEVGTIHNEQFF. The chain employs TRBV15 and TRBJ2-1, with TRBD2 matching over 7 bases. Looked up from germline, CDR1 is LNHNV and CDR2 is YYDKDF (reference sequence). V lost 5 bases, J lost 5 bases, and 9 bases stayed unmatched. This CDR3 is built from 15 residues.

This clone has more than one count but fewer than ten. This chain joins TRBV9 and TRBJ2-1; D perhaps matches TRBD2 (6 bases). CDR1 and CDR2 (germline): SGDLS, YYNGEE. This CDR3 spans 15 amino acids. V lost 0 bases to trimming and J lost 10 bases, with 17 bases between them. The CDR3 nucleotides read TGTGCCAGCAGCGTAGAACCGGGGGTCTTTGGAGAGCAGTTCTTC. This gives the protein CASSVEPGVFGEQFF.

The gene calls are TRBV9 and TRBJ2-1, with 9 bases aligning to TRBD1. Looked up from germline, CDR1 is SGDLS and CDR2 is YYNGEE. V lost 0 bases to trimming and J lost 7 bases; unmatched junction nucleotides: 5. This CDR3 region has 15 residues. For the CDR3, the DNA is TGTGCCAGCAGCGTAGCACCGACAGGGGGGAATGAGCAGTTCTTC. This codes for CASSVAPTGGNEQFF.

In the case of this clone: Within the sample, other DNA sequences also encode this same CDR3. This CDR3 is CASSLGGDSYEQYF. The CDR3, as DNA: TGTGCCAGCAGCTTGGGAGGCGACTCCTACGAGCAGTACTTC. This chain connects TRBV5-6 to TRBJ2-7; D is ambiguous. Trimming took 0 bases from V and 0 from J, leaving 7 bases between them. CDR1 is SGHDT and CDR2 is YYEEEE in the germline V gene. This CDR3 is built from 14 residues.

Here the CDR3 reads CASSDRGGRTDTQYF. CDR3 DNA sequence: TGTGCCAGCAGCGATCGGGGTGGTCGGACAGATACGCAGTATTTT. The rearrangement uses TRBV7-3 and TRBJ2-3; weak D call: TRBD2 (5 bases). The CDR3 has 15 residues. V was shortened by 5 bases and J by 3 bases, with 15 bases between the two germline ends. Looked up from germline, CDR1 is SGHTA and CDR2 is FQGTGA. The variable domain in full, with the rest retrieved from reference TRBV7-3 and TRBJ2-3, is GAGVSQTPSNKVTEKGKYVELRCDPISGHTALYWYRQSLGQGPEFLIYFQGTGAADDSGLPNDRFFAVRPEGSVSTLKIQRTERGDSAVYLCASSDRGGRTDTQYFGPGTRLTVL.

The chain joins TRBV27 to TRBJ2-1; 12 positions match TRBD2. This CDR3 comprises 15 residues. Per germline, CDR1 MNHEY and CDR2 SMNVEV (reference sequence). Germline trimming cut 6 bases from V and 8 bases from J; bases unmatched to any gene: 8. CDR3: CASSLLAGGVDEQFF. The CDR3 region has the DNA TGTGCCAGCAGCCTTCTAGCGGGAGGGGTGGATGAGCAGTTCTTC.

This rearrangement joins TRBV19 to TRBJ2-1; D possibly corresponds to TRBD2 (5 bases). Trimming removed 2 bases at V and 1 base at J, with 9 bases between. The CDR3 is 15 residues long. Germline V lookup: CDR1 LNHDA, CDR2 SQIVND (reference sequence). The chain's CDR3 is CASSILSGSYNEQFF. The CDR3 DNA sequence: TGTGCCAGTAGTATATTGAGCGGATCCTACAATGAGCAGTTCTTC.

V and J are TRBV2 and TRBJ2-7, with 8 bases aligning to TRBD2. Unmatched junction bases numbered 0, after V lost 2 bases and J lost 3 bases. This CDR3 contains 13 residues. From germline, CDR1 is SNHLY and CDR2 FYNNEI. CDR3 loop: CASSESGGYEQYF. The CDR3 nucleotides are TGTGCCAGCAGTGAAAGCGGGGGCTACGAGCAGTACTTC.

This clone was recorded once. The DNA for the CDR3 is TGTGCCACCAGCAGAACCTACGGTGCAACTAATGAAAAACTGTTTTTT. Protein sequence: CATSRTYGATNEKLFF. The chain recombines TRBV15 with TRBJ1-4, with unresolved D. V was trimmed by 2 bases and J by 0 bases, leaving 10 bases between them. Germline V gene lookup returns CDR1 LNHNV and CDR2 YYDKDF (reference sequence). The CDR3 spans 16 residues.

V and J are TRBV30 and TRBJ2-3; maybe TRBD2 (7 bases). Per germline, CDR1 GTSNPN and CDR2 SVGIG (reference sequence). The CDR3 extends over 15 amino acids. Deletions cut 1 base from V and 0 bases from J, with 11 bases between. Here the CDR3 DNA reads TGTGCCTGGAGTGGGGGAGGGGGTAGCACAGATACGCAGTATTTT. Translation gives CAWSGGGGSTDTQYF.

The chain's CDR3 is CASRLAGGTGELFF. In DNA form, the CDR3 reads TGTGCCAGCAGACTAGCGGGAGGCACCGGGGAGCTGTTTTTT. This chain links TRBV27 with TRBJ2-2, with 12 nucleotides matching TRBD2. Trimming removed 6 bases from V and 4 bases from J; junction bases left unmatched: 0. The CDR3 length is 14 residues. The germline V gene encodes CDR1 MNHEY and CDR2 SMNVEV (reference sequence).

This chain links TRBV7-6 with TRBJ2-5; D is undetermined. V lost 0 bases to trimming and J lost 9 bases, with 8 bases between them. Per the germline V gene, CDR1 is SGHVS and CDR2 is FNYEAQ. The CDR3 is 12 residues long. CDR3: CASSLAEMSQYF. The CDR3 nucleotides read TGTGCCAGCAGCTTAGCGGAGATGTCCCAGTACTTC.

This clone was recorded only once. The chain recombines TRBV4-1 with TRBJ2-7; TRBD2 matches at 8 bases. The CDR3 is 15 residues long. The V and J ends lost 2 bases and 5 bases, in that order; junction bases with no gene match: 8. The V gene's germline CDR1 is MGHRA and CDR2 YSYEKL. CDR3 loop: CASSQSGGSTDEQYF. CDR3 DNA: TGCGCCAGCAGCCAATCGGGGGGGAGTACCGACGAGCAGTACTTC.

The genes are TRBV29-1 and TRBJ2-1; TRBD2 matches 11 bases. The CDR3 has 14 residues. The J segment lost 7 bases and the V segment lost 6 bases, leaving 8 bases of the junction unmatched. Looked up from germline, CDR1 is SQVTM and CDR2 is ANQGSEA. In DNA form, the CDR3 reads TGCAGCGTCACTGGGACTAGCGGAGGAAATGAGCAGTTCTTC. Translating it yields CSVTGTSGGNEQFF.

The rearrangement uses TRBV9 and TRBJ1-2; TRBD1 might be the D (6 bases). Trimming took off 0 bases at V and 6 bases at J, with 33 bases between the two ends. The CDR3 length is 21 residues. CDR1 is SGDLS and CDR2 is YYNGEE in the germline V gene. Here the CDR3 reads CASSVGGHGVGLNPSKDGYTF. In DNA, the CDR3 is TGTGCCAGCAGCGTAGGGGGGCACGGTGTGGGCCTTAACCCCTCTAAGGATGGCTACACCTTC.

This chain connects TRBV10-2 to TRBJ2-1; possible D gene TRBD2, 6 bases. V lost 8 bases and J lost 2, with 10 bases in between. This CDR3 comprises 13 residues. Germline assignment: CDR1 WSHSY and CDR2 SAAADI. The CDR3 here is CASRDLTYNEQFF. The CDR3 region has the DNA TGCGCCAGCCGGGACTTAACCTACAATGAGCAGTTCTTC.

The chain is built from TRBV27 and TRBJ2-1, with D unclear. CDR1 is MNHEY, CDR2 SMNVEV, per germline (reference sequence). Trimming took 5 bases from V and 4 from J, leaving 15 bases between them. The CDR3 covers 15 residues. This chain's CDR3 is CASSPQVALYNEQFF. The CDR3 DNA is TGTGCCAGCAGTCCTCAGGTTGCTCTTTACAATGAGCAGTTCTTC.